This T cell receptor (beta chain) was documented in a study of cytomegalovirus exposure and HLA in healthy donors. The CDR3 extends over 17 amino acids. The germline CDR1 and CDR2 sequences are KGHSH and LQKENI. With 3 bases clipped from V and 2 bases from J, the junction kept 9 bases outside the gene matches. Whole-study results and caveats: A later analysis reportedly found fewer N-insertions in an Asian-associated ancestry cluster than the approximately 700-donor mean.

About this clone: Its antigen is not identified.

PCR amplification relied on 60 Vbeta primers (plus 13 Jbeta primers). Some clones are missing from TCRdb's copy, which holds only in-frame ones; the method was immunoSEQ multiplex PCR. This table has tens of thousands of clones, 65% to 70% appearing once. Sample: PBMCs. The chain has TRBV18 and TRBJ2-5; 10 bases map to TRBD2. The receptor was derived from a middle-aged man in good health and CMV-seropositive. The CDR3 DNA follows: TGTGCCAGCTCACCCCTAGCGGGGGCTTACGTTCAAGAGACCCAGTACTTC. Amino acids: CASSPLAGAYVQETQYF.